One and the same sample provided the 15 T cell receptor beta chains below, sequenced in a study of blood T cells in healthy people across ages. The second PCR ran about 6 to 11 cycles with a sample-barcoded 5' primer and J-beta primers. MiXCR, applied by TCRdb to the 5' RACE reads, yields one record per CDR3 protein. The data contain hundreds of thousands of distinct CDR3 sequences, over 40% of them singletons. Source material: blood. The receptors derive from a woman older than 75 in good health.

DNA of the CDR3: TGTGCCAGCGAAACACGCACTGAAGCTTTCTTT. Encoded protein: CASETRTEAFF. The gene calls are TRBV6-1 and TRBJ1-1; D is unresolved. The germline V and J ends were trimmed by 8 bases and 4 bases, with 8 bases remaining between them. Germline CDR1 and CDR2: MNHNS and SASEGT. The CDR3 is made up of 11 amino acids.

DNA of the CDR3: TGTGCCAGCAGTTACGAGGGTGTGGTGACCCAGTACTTC. Translation: CASSYEGVVTQYF. This chain joins TRBV6-6 and TRBJ2-7; tentatively, D is TRBD2 (5 bases). The DNA end is more similar to TRBJ2-5, so the J call may be wrong. Germline V gene data show CDR1 as MNHNY and CDR2 as SVGAGI (reference sequence). CDR3 length: 13 amino acids.

This chain connects TRBV14 to TRBJ1-2; 7 positions match TRBD1. This CDR3 contains 16 residues. Trimming at V came to 3 bases and at J to 6 bases, leaving 13 bases not matched to a gene. Looked up from germline, CDR1 is SGHDN and CDR2 is FVKESK. The CDR3, as DNA: TGTGCCAGCAGCCACCACCGGAGACAGGGTATACATGGCTACACCTTC. Amino acid sequence: CASSHHRRQGIHGYTF.

This clonotype appeared many times. This chain uses TRBV20-1 with TRBJ1-4; tentatively, D is TRBD1 (5 bases). This CDR3 region has 13 residues. Germline V gene lookup returns CDR1 DFQATT and CDR2 SNEGSKA (reference sequence). V was pared by 2 bases and J by 7 bases, with 11 bases between. The CDR3 region is CSARSGVREKLFF. Written as DNA, the CDR3 is TGCAGTGCTAGATCGGGGGTACGTGAAAAACTGTTTTTT.

Regarding this clonotype: This may be a read error, as it is one base from a much larger clone. The chain employs TRBV12-5 and TRBJ2-7; D might be TRBD1 (5 bases). CDR1 LGHNT and CDR2 FRNRAP come from the germline V gene. The CDR3 spans 12 residues. The CDR3 loop is CPSGPGYYEQYF. The CDR3 nucleotides read TGTCCTAGTGGTCCAGGGTACTACGAGCAGTACTTC.

This chain connects TRBV12-3 or TRBV12-4 to TRBJ2-1; 8 nucleotides match TRBD2. TRBJ2-7 explains the end of the DNA better; the J call may be wrong. This CDR3 is built from 14 residues. For the CDR3, the DNA is TGTGCCAGCAGGCCCGGGGGGGCGCCCTACGAGCAGTACTTC. It translates to CASRPGGAPYEQYF.

The chain uses TRBV25-1 and TRBJ1-1; weak D call: TRBD1 (6 bases). Germline CDR1 and CDR2: MGHDK and SYGVNS. The CDR3 sequence is 14 residues long. Trimming shortened V by 4 bases and J by 5 bases, and 14 bases separated the two germline ends. For the CDR3, the DNA is TGTGCCAGCAGTGGGGGGGCTGCCGGAACTGAAGCTTTCTTT. Encoded protein: CASSGGAAGTEAFF.

About this clonotype itself: A much larger clone sits a single nucleotide away, making a read error possible. This chain joins TRBV29-1 and TRBJ2-1; no clear D gene. V was clipped by 7 bases and J by 0 bases, with 10 bases between them. Germline-derived CDR1 and CDR2 are SQVTM and ANQGSEA. The CDR3 is made up of 13 amino acids. The CDR3 DNA follows: TGCAGCGCTGACAAGAGCTCCTACAATGAGCAGTTCTTC. Its translation: CSADKSSYNEQFF.

Details on this clonotype: This could be a read error, since a much larger clone is one nucleotide away. This sequence joins TRBV28 and TRBJ2-1; D is undetermined. V was cut by 3 bases and J by 4 bases, with 13 bases left in between. The germline V gene has CDR1 MDHEN and CDR2 SYDVKM. This CDR3 comprises 15 residues. The CDR3 sequence: CASSFHLVGYNEQFF. The DNA for the CDR3 is TGTGCCAGCAGTTTTCATCTAGTGGGTTACAATGAGCAGTTCTTC. The whole variable domain, remainder taken from reference TRBV28 and TRBJ2-1, is DVKVTQSSRYLVKRTGEKVFLECVQDMDHENMFWYRQDPGLGLRLIYFSYDVKMKEKGDIPEGYSVSREKKERFSLILESASTNQTSMYLCASSFHLVGYNEQFFGPGTRLTVL.

There are a few counts of this clonotype. The rearrangement uses TRBV6-6 and TRBJ2-1; D call uncertain. Germline V gives CDR1 MNHNY, CDR2 SVGAGI (reference sequence). Trimming removed 5 bases from V and 8 bases from J, with 10 bases in between. The CDR3 consists of 12 residues. CDR3 loop: CASSPTAYEQFF. The CDR3 nucleotides read TGTGCCAGCAGTCCGACCGCGTATGAGCAGTTCTTC.

This clonotype was counted at least ten times. The chain recombines TRBV15 with TRBJ2-1; D call uncertain. The V and J ends lost 3 bases and 3 bases respectively, with 27 bases between them. This CDR3 has 20 amino acids. Per germline, CDR1 LNHNV and CDR2 YYDKDF (reference sequence). The CDR3 coding sequence is TGTGCCACCAGCAGGTCCGCCGCGGCTTTCTCGACGCGAATCTACAATGAGCAGTTCTTC. This codes for CATSRSAAAFSTRIYNEQFF.

The rearrangement links TRBV10-3 to TRBJ1-2; the match to TRBD1 covers 7 bases. In germline, CDR1 is ENHRY, CDR2 SYGVKD. The CDR3 runs to 15 residues. With 8 bases clipped from V and 3 bases from J, the junction kept 12 bases outside the gene matches. CDR3 amino acids: CAILGQGGEDYGYTF. The DNA of the CDR3 is TGTGCCATCCTGGGGCAGGGGGGTGAAGACTATGGCTACACCTTC.

This chain links TRBV7-9 with TRBJ2-2; 7 bases line up with TRBD2. The CDR3 sequence is 16 residues long. Trimming at V came to 2 bases and at J to 1 base, leaving 4 bases not matched to a gene. Per germline, CDR1 SEHNR and CDR2 FQNEAQ (reference sequence). CDR3 in amino acids: CASSLSSGMNTGELFF. CDR3 sequence (DNA): TGTGCCAGCAGCTTATCTAGCGGAATGAACACCGGGGAGCTGTTTTTT.

This clonotype was recorded a few times. The chain employs TRBV20-1 and TRBJ2-1; the D is unclear. This CDR3 is 12 amino acids long. From germline, CDR1 is DFQATT and CDR2 SNEGSKA (reference sequence). V dropped 2 bases and J dropped 13 bases, with 15 bases sitting between them. The CDR3 is CSARSRYLNQFF. The CDR3 DNA reads as TGCAGTGCTAGATCCCGATACCTGAATCAGTTCTTC.

V gene TRBV4-2 combines with J gene TRBJ1-4; no definite D call. Germline CDR1 LGHNA, CDR2 YNFKEQ. Trimming took off 0 bases at V and 10 bases at J, with 12 bases between the two ends. The CDR3 runs to 14 residues. The CDR3 here is CASSQERPSGKLFF. DNA of the CDR3: TGTGCCAGCAGCCAAGAACGCCCCTCTGGAAAACTGTTTTTT.